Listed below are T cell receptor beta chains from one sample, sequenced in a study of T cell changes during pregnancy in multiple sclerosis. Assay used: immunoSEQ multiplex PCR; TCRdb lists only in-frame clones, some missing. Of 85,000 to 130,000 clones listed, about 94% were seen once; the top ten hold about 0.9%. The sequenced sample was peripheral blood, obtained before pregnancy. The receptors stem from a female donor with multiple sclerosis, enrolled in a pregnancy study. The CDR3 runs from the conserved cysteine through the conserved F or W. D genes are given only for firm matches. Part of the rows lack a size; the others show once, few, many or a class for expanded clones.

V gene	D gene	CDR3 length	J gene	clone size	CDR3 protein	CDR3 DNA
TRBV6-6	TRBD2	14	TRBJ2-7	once	CASRGSGRSHEQYF	TGTGCCAGCAGGGGAAGCGGGAGATCCCACGAGCAGTACTTC
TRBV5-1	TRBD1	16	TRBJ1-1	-	CASSTGTGWRNTEAFF	TGCGCCAGCAGCACGGGGACAGGGTGGAGGAACACTGAAGCTTTCTTT
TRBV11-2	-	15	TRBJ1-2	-	CASSGQGLGGYGYTF	TGTGCCAGCAGCGGCCAGGGTCTGGGAGGCTATGGCTACACCTTC
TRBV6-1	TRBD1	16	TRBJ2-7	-	CASSVGSQGASYEQYF	TGTGCCAGCAGTGTTGGGTCCCAGGGGGCATCCTACGAGCAGTACTTC
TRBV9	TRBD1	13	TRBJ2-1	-	CASSRGQFDEQFF	TGTGCCAGCAGCAGGGGACAGTTCGATGAGCAGTTCTTC
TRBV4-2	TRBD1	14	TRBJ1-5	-	CASSQAQGEQPQHF	TGTGCCAGCAGCCAAGCACAGGGGGAGCAGCCCCAGCATTTT
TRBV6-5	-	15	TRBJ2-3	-	CASSYHPGLTDTQYF	TGTGCCAGCAGTTACCACCCAGGGTTGACAGATACGCAGTATTTT
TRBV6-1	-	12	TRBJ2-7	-	CASSEAPREQYF	TGTGCCAGCAGTGAAGCTCCGAGGGAGCAGTACTTC
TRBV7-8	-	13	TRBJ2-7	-	CASGLAYSYEQYF	TGTGCCAGCGGGCTAGCTTACTCCTACGAGCAGTACTTC
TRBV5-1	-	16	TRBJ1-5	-	CASSLDRSVGNQPQHF	TGCGCCAGCAGCTTGGACAGGTCCGTCGGCAATCAGCCCCAGCATTTT
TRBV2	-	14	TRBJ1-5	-	CASKVRGSNQPQHF	TGTGCCAGCAAGGTCAGAGGGAGCAATCAGCCCCAGCATTTT
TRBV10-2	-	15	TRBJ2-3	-	CASREEAFTTDTQYF	TGCGCCAGCAGGGAGGAGGCCTTCACCACAGATACGCAGTATTTT
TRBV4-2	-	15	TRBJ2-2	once	CASSLDQLNTGELFF	TGTGCCAGCAGCCTAGACCAACTCAACACCGGGGAGCTGTTTTTT
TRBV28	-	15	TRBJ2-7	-	CASSFPSGKSYEQYF	TGTGCCAGCAGTTTCCCCTCGGGGAAGTCCTACGAGCAGTACTTC
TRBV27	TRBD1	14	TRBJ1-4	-	CASRWTGGGEKLFF	TGTGCCAGCAGGTGGACAGGGGGAGGTGAAAAACTGTTTTTT
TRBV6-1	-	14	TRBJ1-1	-	CASSEGHTTTEAFF	TGTGCCAGCAGTGAAGGACACACGACCACTGAAGCTTTCTTT
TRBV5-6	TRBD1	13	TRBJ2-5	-	CASSLTGGETQYF	TGTGCCAGCAGCTTGACAGGGGGAGAGACCCAGTACTTC
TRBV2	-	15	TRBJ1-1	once	CASSILPRGRTEAFF	TGTGCCAGCAGTATCCTCCCGCGGGGGCGGACTGAAGCTTTCTTT
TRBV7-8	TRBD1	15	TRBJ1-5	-	CASSPAPGGGLEEHF	TGTGCCAGCAGCCCCGCCCCAGGGGGTGGGTTAGAAGAACATTTT
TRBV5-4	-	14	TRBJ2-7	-	CASSSRAGSYEQYF	TGTGCCAGCAGCTCCCGAGCGGGCTCCTACGAGCAGTACTTC
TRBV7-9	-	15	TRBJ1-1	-	CASTIIQGPNTEAFF	TGTGCCAGCACCATAATACAGGGACCGAACACTGAAGCTTTCTTT
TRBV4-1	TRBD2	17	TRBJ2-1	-	CASSQEGGRSAYNEQFF	TGCGCCAGCAGCCAAGAAGGCGGGAGGTCGGCCTACAATGAGCAGTTCTTC
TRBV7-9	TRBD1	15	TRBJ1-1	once	CASSTGQGANTEAFF	TGTGCCAGCAGCACCGGACAGGGGGCGAACACTGAAGCTTTCTTT
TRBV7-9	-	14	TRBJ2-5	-	CASSFPGTKETQYF	TGTGCCAGCAGCTTTCCGGGGACAAAAGAGACCCAGTACTTC
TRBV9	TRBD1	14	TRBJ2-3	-	CASSTGGATDTQYF	TGTGCCAGCAGCACAGGGGGCGCGACAGATACGCAGTATTTT
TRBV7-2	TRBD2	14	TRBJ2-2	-	CASSLWGGAGELFF	TGTGCCAGCAGCCTCTGGGGGGGGGCCGGGGAGCTGTTTTTT
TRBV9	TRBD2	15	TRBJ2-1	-	CASSVGAGGPNEQFF	TGTGCCAGCAGCGTAGGGGCGGGAGGGCCCAATGAGCAGTTCTTC
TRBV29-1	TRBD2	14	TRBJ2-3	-	CSVSSGIYPDTQYF	TGCAGCGTTTCTAGCGGGATTTACCCAGATACGCAGTATTTT